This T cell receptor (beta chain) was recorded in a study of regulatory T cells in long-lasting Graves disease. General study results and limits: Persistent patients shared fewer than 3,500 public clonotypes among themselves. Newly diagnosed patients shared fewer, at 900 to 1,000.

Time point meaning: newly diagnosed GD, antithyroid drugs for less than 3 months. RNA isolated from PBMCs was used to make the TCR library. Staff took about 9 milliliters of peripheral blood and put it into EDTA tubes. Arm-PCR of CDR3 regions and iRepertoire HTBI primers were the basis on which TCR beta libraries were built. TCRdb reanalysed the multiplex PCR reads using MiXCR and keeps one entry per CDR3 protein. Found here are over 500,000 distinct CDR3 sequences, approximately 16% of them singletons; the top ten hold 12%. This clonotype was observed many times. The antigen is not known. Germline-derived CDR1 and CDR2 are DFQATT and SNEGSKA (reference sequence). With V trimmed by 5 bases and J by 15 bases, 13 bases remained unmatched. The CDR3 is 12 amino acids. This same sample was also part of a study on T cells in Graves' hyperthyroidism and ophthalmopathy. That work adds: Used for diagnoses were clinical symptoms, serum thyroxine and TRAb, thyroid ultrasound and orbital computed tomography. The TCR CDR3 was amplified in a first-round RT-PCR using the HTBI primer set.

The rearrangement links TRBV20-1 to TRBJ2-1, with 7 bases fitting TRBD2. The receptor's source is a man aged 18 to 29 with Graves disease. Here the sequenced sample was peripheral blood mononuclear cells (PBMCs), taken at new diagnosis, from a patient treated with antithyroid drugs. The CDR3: CSAAKTSSLPFF. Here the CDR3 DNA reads TGCAGTGCTGCGAAGACTAGCTCTCTCCCGTTCTTC.